This T cell receptor (beta chain) came from a study of read filtering for tumor transcriptome and immune sequencing. Molecular barcoded adaptors covering alpha/delta and beta/gamma chains were used on approximately 440 ng RNA. TCRdb redid the calling of the reads with MiXCR, one entry per CDR3 protein. Of about 28,000 distinct CDR3 sequences listed, 13% to 15% are singletons. This clonotype was seen ten or more times. Bone marrow was sampled from every patient at the time of active disease. The CDR3 runs 12 residues. The V end lost 9 bases, the J end lost 4 bases, and 10 bases lay between the germline ends. Germline lookup yields CDR1 MNHEY and CDR2 SVGEGT.

The sequence was collected from a donor older than 35 with multiple myeloma. The sequencing sample was made of a population of CD138-negative cells sorted from bone marrow. This chain links TRBV6-2 or TRBV6-3 with TRBJ2-1; tentatively, D is TRBD2 (6 bases). This chain's CDR3 is CASTSRYNEQFF. CDR3 DNA sequence: TGTGCCAGTACTAGCAGGTACAATGAGCAGTTCTTC.